These 28 T cell receptor beta chains were sequenced from one sample in a study of CXCR3-negative and CXCR3-positive naive CD8 T cells. Study observations and caveats: CXCR3-expressing naive cells carried TRB CDR3s more hydrophobic than those of CXCR3-negative naive cells.

Libraries were UMI-labeled 5' RACE TRB cDNA. Reprocessing the 5' RACE reads, TCRdb reports a single entry for every CDR3 protein and omits DNA. Its listing shows approximately 130,000 distinct CDR3 sequences. For these TCRs, the target antigens are not known. Source material: naive CXCR3+ CD8+ T cells from blood. Subset: CD45RO-CCR7+CD27+CD95- naive CD8+ T cells expressing CXCR3 (TNR3+). Every receptor here comes from a human donor in good health. Some clones in this sample may be carry-over from other donors' samples.

This rearrangement joins TRBV3-1 to TRBJ2-4; lacking DNA, the TRBD2 call made by TCRdb goes unchecked. The CDR3 contains 17 residues. Germline loops: CDR1 LGHDT, CDR2 YNNKEL (reference sequence). This CDR3 reads CASSQDRLAAAKNIQYF.

This sequence joins TRBV25-1 and TRBJ1-5; TCRdb gives TRBD1 as the D gene, but with no DNA this cannot be confirmed. Germline CDR1 reads MGHDK; CDR2 reads SYGVNS. This CDR3 has 14 amino acids. CDR3 region: CASSGTGGNQPQHF.

The chain recombines TRBV20-1 with TRBJ2-1; the D call of TRBD1 rests on TCRdb alone, since no DNA is present to check it. The germline V gene encodes CDR1 DFQATT and CDR2 SNEGSKA (reference sequence). This CDR3 has 18 residues. The CDR3 reads CSASQDRMALVSQDEQFF.

The V gene is TRBV5-1, the J gene TRBJ2-3; TCRdb returns TRBD2, unconfirmable since there is no DNA. The CDR3 is 16 residues long. CDR1 and CDR2 (germline): SGHRS, YFSETQ. The CDR3 loop reads CASSLSRPTSTDTQYF.

The genes are TRBV28 and TRBJ1-1; TCRdb's D gene call, TRBD1, goes unchecked for lack of DNA. This CDR3 comprises 16 residues. Germline V gene lookup returns CDR1 MDHEN and CDR2 SYDVKM. The CDR3 sequence is CASSLTGQVMNTEAFF.

The rearrangement joins TRBV20-1 to TRBJ2-7; the D gene TCRdb calls, TRBD2, cannot be checked with no DNA. Germline V gene data show CDR1 as DFQATT and CDR2 as SNEGSKA (reference sequence). The CDR3 has 14 residues. This CDR3 reads CSARERPRGYEQYF.

V usage is TRBV4-1 and J usage is TRBJ2-2. The CDR3 totals 12 residues. Germline V CDR1 and CDR2: MGHRA, YSYEKL. CDR3 loop: CASSMNTGELFF.

The rearrangement uses TRBV29-1 and TRBJ2-5; there is no DNA to check the TCRdb D call of TRBD2. The germline gives CDR1 SQVTM, CDR2 ANQGSEA. This CDR3 comprises 16 residues. The CDR3: CSVEILLADSQETQYF.

V is TRBV29-1 and J is TRBJ2-1; TCRdb names TRBD1, which stays unverified in the absence of DNA. This CDR3 has 13 amino acids. The germline V gene has CDR1 SQVTM and CDR2 ANQGSEA. CDR3 residues: CSTYPGTTDEQFF.

The CDR3 spells CSVRGTGRGEQFF. The chain uses TRBV29-1 and TRBJ2-1; checking the TCRdb D call of TRBD1 is not possible without DNA. Germline lookup yields CDR1 SQVTM and CDR2 ANQGSEA. This CDR3 spans 13 amino acids.

V usage is TRBV7-6 and J usage is TRBJ2-5; TCRdb's assignment of TRBD2 cannot be checked, as there is no DNA. Germline lookup yields CDR1 SGHVS and CDR2 FNYEAQ. The CDR3 covers 15 residues. The CDR3 protein is CASSPLGTPEETQYF.

CDR3: CASTETQGAYYGYTF. The chain uses TRBV6-6 and TRBJ1-2; TCRdb proposes TRBD1, but this gene call is untestable without DNA. Germline V gives CDR1 MNHNY, CDR2 SVGAGI (reference sequence). The CDR3 runs 15 residues.

The rearrangement uses TRBV19 and TRBJ2-1; absent DNA, TCRdb's TRBD2 call cannot be checked. There are 17 residues in the CDR3. From germline, CDR1 is LNHDA and CDR2 SQIVND (reference sequence). The CDR3 loop reads CASSAPTSGRFPNEQFF.

This chain joins TRBV28 and TRBJ1-2; TCRdb returns TRBD1, unconfirmable since there is no DNA. The CDR3 runs 15 residues. CDR1 is MDHEN, CDR2 SYDVKM, per germline. CDR3: CATQDRGLGGYGYTF.

The chain links TRBV5-1 to TRBJ1-2. The CDR3 spans 15 residues. Germline loops: CDR1 SGHRS, CDR2 YFSETQ. The CDR3 spells CASSTDPGLKYGYTF.

V is TRBV27 and J is TRBJ1-1. CDR1 MNHEY and CDR2 SMNVEV come from the germline V gene (reference sequence). The CDR3 loop spans 14 amino acids. CDR3 protein: CASSFRKDHGEAFF.

The gene calls are TRBV4-3 and TRBJ2-1; lacking DNA, the TRBD2 call made by TCRdb goes unchecked. The CDR3 runs to 14 residues. Germline V gene sequence: CDR1 LGHNA, CDR2 YSLEER. The CDR3 here is CASSQGRTGPEQFF.

The V call is TRBV12-3 or TRBV12-4, the J call TRBJ1-5. The CDR3 has 14 residues. The CDR3 sequence: CASSLGRGNQPQHF.

The CDR3 is CASSFRVGGPNEKLFF. This chain joins TRBV7-9 and TRBJ1-4; the TCRdb call, TRBD1, lacks DNA for checking. Looked up from germline, CDR1 is SEHNR and CDR2 is FQNEAQ (reference sequence). The CDR3 sequence is 16 residues long.

V is TRBV7-9 and J is TRBJ2-7. The CDR3 sequence is 13 residues long. CDR1 and CDR2 (germline): SEHNR, FQNEAQ (reference sequence). CDR3 sequence reads: CASSLAGYEEQYF.

V and J are TRBV7-2 and TRBJ1-1; TCRdb names TRBD1, which stays unverified in the absence of DNA. The CDR3 extends over 15 amino acids. Germline V gene sequence: CDR1 SGHTA, CDR2 FQGNSA. The CDR3: CASSLMFGGVTEAFF.

The rearrangement joins TRBV7-2 to TRBJ1-1; TCRdb gives TRBD1 as the D gene, but with no DNA this cannot be confirmed. Germline CDR1 and CDR2: SGHTA and FQGNSA. The CDR3 spans 15 residues. CDR3 sequence reads: CASSLFPGGSTEALF.

The rearrangement links TRBV4-1 to TRBJ2-1. Germline V gene data show CDR1 as MGHRA and CDR2 as YSYEKL. The CDR3 spans 15 residues. CDR3 residues: CASSHNPSSYNEQFF.

The chain has TRBV7-9 and TRBJ2-2. CDR1 SEHNR and CDR2 FQNEAQ come from the germline V gene (reference sequence). This CDR3 is 16 amino acids long. The CDR3 loop is CASSLVAGPNTGELFF.

The gene calls are TRBV2 and TRBJ2-1; TCRdb names TRBD2, which stays unverified in the absence of DNA. This CDR3 region has 15 residues. Germline-derived CDR1 and CDR2 are SNHLY and FYNNEI. CDR3 residues: CASSDLASGDNEQFF.

V is TRBV7-9 and J is TRBJ1-2; TCRdb indicates TRBD1, and absent DNA this call remains unverified. Germline CDR1 SEHNR, CDR2 FQNEAQ (reference sequence). This CDR3 spans 12 amino acids. CDR3 loop: CASSFGWDRYTF. The variable domain in full, with the rest retrieved from reference TRBV7-9 and TRBJ1-2, is DTGVSQNPRHKITKRGQNVTFRCDPISEHNRLYWYRQTLGQGPEFLTYFQNEAQLEKSRLLSDRFSAERPKGSFSTLEIQRTEQGDSAMYLCASSFGWDRYTFGSGTRLTVV.

The rearrangement joins TRBV5-6 to TRBJ2-7. The germline V gene has CDR1 SGHDT and CDR2 YYEEEE. The CDR3 runs 12 residues. The CDR3 loop reads CASSLEGGEQYF.

The J gene is TRBJ2-7, the V gene TRBV5-1; TCRdb proposes TRBD2, but this gene call is untestable without DNA. This CDR3 is 16 amino acids long. Looked up from germline, CDR1 is SGHRS and CDR2 is YFSETQ. The CDR3 sequence is CASSLPPSGRTYEQYF. The full variable domain, in which reference TRBV5-1 and TRBJ2-7 provide the parts outside the CDR3, is KAGVTQTPRYLIKTRGQQVTLSCSPISGHRSVSWYQQTPGQGLQFLFEYFSETQRNKGNFPGRFSGRQFSNSRSEMNVSTLELGDSALYLCASSLPPSGRTYEQYFGPGTRLTVT.